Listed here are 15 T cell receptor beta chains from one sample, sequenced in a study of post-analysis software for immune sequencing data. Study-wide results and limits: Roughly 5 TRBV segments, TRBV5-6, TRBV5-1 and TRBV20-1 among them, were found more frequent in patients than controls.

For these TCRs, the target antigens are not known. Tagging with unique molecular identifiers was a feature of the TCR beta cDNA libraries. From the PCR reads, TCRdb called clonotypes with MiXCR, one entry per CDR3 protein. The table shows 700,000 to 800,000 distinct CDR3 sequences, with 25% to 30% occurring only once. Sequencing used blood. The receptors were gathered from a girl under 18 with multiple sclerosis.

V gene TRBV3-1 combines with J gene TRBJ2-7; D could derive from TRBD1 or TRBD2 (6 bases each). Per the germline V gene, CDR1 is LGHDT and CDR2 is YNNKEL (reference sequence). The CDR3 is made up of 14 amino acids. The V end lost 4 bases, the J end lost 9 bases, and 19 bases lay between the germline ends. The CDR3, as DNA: TGTGCCAGCAGCCGCCGGGACACGGGGGTTTTGCAGTACTTC. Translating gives CASSRRDTGVLQYF.

DNA for the CDR3: TGTGCCAGCAGCTTAGGCCCGGAGGCGACACCCCTCCACTTT. Its translation: CASSLGPEATPLHF. The J gene is TRBJ1-6, the V gene TRBV7-9, with D uncertain. The length of the CDR3 is 14 residues. Looked up from germline, CDR1 is SEHNR and CDR2 is FQNEAQ (reference sequence). With 1 base removed from V and 11 bases from J, the gap between germline ends came to 12 bases.

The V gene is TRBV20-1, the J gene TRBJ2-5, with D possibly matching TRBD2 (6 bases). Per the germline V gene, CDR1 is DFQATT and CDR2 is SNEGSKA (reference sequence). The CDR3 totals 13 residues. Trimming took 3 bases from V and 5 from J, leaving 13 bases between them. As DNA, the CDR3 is TGCAGTGCTAGGCGGGGCCTAATGGAGACCCAGTACTTC. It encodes CSARRGLMETQYF.

This CDR3 is CASSTEETGRRHTEAFF. The CDR3 coding sequence is TGTGCCAGCAGCACCGAAGAGACAGGCCGTCGGCACACTGAAGCTTTCTTT. The rearrangement uses TRBV7-8 and TRBJ1-1; D is possibly TRBD1 (6 bases). Germline loops: CDR1 SGHVS, CDR2 FQNEAQ. CDR3 length: 17 residues. V was pared by 5 bases and J by 3 bases, with 22 bases between. Full variable domain (rest looked up from reference TRBV7-8 and TRBJ1-1): GAGVSQSPRYKVAKRGQDVALRCDPISGHVSLFWYQQALGQGPEFLTYFQNEAQLDKSGLPSDRFFAERPEGSVSTLKIQRTQQEDSAVYLCASSTEETGRRHTEAFFGQGTRLTVV.

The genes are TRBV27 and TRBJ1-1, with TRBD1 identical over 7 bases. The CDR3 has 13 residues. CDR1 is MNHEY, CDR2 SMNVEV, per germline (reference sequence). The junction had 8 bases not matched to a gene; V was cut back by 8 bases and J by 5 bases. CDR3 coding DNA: TGTGCCAGCCAAGACAGGGTAAGGACTGAAGCTTTCTTT. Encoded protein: CASQDRVRTEAFF.

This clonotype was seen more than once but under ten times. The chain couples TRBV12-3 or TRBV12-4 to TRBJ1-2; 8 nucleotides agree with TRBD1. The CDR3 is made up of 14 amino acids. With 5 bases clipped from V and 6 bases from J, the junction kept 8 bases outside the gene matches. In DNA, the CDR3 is TGTGCCAGCAGTCCCCGGGACAGGAGGGATGGCTACACCTTC. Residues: CASSPRDRRDGYTF.

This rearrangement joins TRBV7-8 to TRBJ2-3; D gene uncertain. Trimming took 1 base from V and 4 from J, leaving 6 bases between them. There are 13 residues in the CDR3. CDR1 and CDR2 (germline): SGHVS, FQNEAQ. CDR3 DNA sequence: TGTGCCAGCAGCTTAGATGCGGCAGATACGCAGTATTTT. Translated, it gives CASSLDAADTQYF.

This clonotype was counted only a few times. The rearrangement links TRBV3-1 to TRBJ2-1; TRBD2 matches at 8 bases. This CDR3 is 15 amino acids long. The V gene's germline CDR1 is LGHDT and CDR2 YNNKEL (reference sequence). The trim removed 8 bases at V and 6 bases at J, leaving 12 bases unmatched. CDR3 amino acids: CASAWGTGGPNEQFF. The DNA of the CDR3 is TGTGCCAGCGCCTGGGGGACGGGAGGGCCCAATGAGCAGTTCTTC.

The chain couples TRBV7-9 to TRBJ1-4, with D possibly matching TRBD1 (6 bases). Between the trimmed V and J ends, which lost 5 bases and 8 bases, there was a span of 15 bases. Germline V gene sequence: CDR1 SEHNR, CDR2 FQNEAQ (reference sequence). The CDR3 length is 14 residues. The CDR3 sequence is CASSTRGGAEKLFF. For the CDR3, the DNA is TGTGCCAGCAGCACCAGGGGAGGGGCGGAAAAACTGTTTTTT.

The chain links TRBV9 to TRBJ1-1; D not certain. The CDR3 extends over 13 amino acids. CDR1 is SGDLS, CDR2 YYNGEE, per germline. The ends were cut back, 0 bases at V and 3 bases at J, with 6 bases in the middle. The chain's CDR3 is CASSVALDTEAFF. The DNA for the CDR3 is TGTGCCAGCAGCGTAGCTTTGGACACTGAAGCTTTCTTT.

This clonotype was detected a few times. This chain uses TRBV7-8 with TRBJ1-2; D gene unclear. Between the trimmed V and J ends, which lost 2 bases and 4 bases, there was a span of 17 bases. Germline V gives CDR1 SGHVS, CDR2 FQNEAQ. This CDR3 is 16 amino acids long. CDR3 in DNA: TGTGCCAGCAGCTTAATCGGCGGCTTCGGGAGCTATGGCTACACCTTC. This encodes CASSLIGGFGSYGYTF.

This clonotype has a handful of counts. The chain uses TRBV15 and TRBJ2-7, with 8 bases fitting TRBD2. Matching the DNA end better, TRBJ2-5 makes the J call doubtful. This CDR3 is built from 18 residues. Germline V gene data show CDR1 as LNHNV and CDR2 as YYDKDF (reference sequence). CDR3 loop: CATSRDLEAAGVDETQYF. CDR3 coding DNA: TGTGCCACCAGCAGAGATCTTGAGGCAGCGGGAGTGGACGAGACCCAGTACTTC.

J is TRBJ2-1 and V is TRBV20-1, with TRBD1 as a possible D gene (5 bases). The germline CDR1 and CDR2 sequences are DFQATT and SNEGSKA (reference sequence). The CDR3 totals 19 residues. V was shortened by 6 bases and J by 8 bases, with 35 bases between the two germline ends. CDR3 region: CSAKDIRKILFGLGDEQFF. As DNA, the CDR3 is TGCAGTGCCAAGGACATTCGGAAGATTTTGTTCGGCTTGGGCGATGAGCAGTTCTTC.

The CDR3, as DNA: TGTGCCAGCAGTCCTAGCAGGAGGGCGGAGGAGCAGTTCTTC. Translating gives CASSPSRRAEEQFF. The J gene is TRBJ2-1, the V gene TRBV12-3 or TRBV12-4, with a tentative D call TRBD2 (6 bases). Trimming shortened V by 5 bases and J by 10 bases, and 18 bases separated the two germline ends. This CDR3 has 14 amino acids.

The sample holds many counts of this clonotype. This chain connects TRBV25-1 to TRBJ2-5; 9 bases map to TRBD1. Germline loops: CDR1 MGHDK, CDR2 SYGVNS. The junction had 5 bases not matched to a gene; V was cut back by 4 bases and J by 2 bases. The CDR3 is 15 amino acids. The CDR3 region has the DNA TGTGCCAGCAGTGCTTACAGGGGGCGTCAAGAGACCCAGTACTTC. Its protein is CASSAYRGRQETQYF. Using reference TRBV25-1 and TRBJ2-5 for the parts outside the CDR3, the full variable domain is EADIYQTPRYLVIGTGKKITLECSQTMGHDKMYWYQQDPGMELHLIHYSYGVNSTEKGDLSSESTVSRIRTEHFPLTLESARPSHTSQYLCASSAYRGRQETQYFGPGTRLLVL.